This T cell receptor (beta chain) comes out of a study of CD8+ T cells in alopecia areata. Once RNA had been extracted, it was reverse transcribed into cDNA to act as the sequencing template. Data came from immunoSEQ multiplex PCR; TCRdb stores just in-frame clones and leaves some out. The sample carries around 150,000 clones, roughly 65% recorded once. The sample's treatment: oral pan-JAK inhibitor, 5-10 mg twice daily. CD4+ and CD8+ T cells were sorted from PBMCs stained for CD3, CD4 and CD8. This clone has just a few counts. The antigen remains undetermined. Overall study results and limits: Clonality exceeded that of normal scalp in lesional scalp, most notably in alopecia totalis/universalis. Baseline CD8+ expansion's link to response remains uncertain, as there was one nonresponder. Among the 100 top clones, expanded CD8+ clones, like scalp clonality, were significantly decreased by tofacitinib.

From germline, CDR1 is SQVTM and CDR2 ANQGSEA. This CDR3 contains 14 residues. V lost 4 bases, J lost 7 bases, and 19 bases lay in between. The material was CD4+ T cells sorted from blood, obtained at week 4, from a patient treated with tofacitinib. The origin of this receptor is a human donor with alopecia areata. This chain connects TRBV29-1 to TRBJ1-2; D is possibly TRBD1 (5 bases). The CDR3 coding sequence is TGCAGCGTTGCCCTCGGGACCCGCGTGGGTGGCTACACCTTC. This sequence encodes CSVALGTRVGGYTF.